These T cell receptor beta chains were read from a single sample in a study of blood T cells in healthy people across ages. TCRdb processed the 5' RACE reads anew with MiXCR; each CDR3 protein has one entry. The table has about 650,000 distinct CDR3 sequences, around 50% seen once. Material: blood. All receptors come from a woman of 80 years or more in good health. Each CDR3 is given with its conserved first and last residue. Fields, in order: V gene, D gene, clone size, J gene, CDR3 protein, CDR3 DNA. A D gene is named only where the DNA matches it firmly. Rows give clone size only sometimes, using once, few, many, or a class for an expanded clone.

V gene: TRBV18; D gene: TRBD2; clone size: once; J gene: TRBJ2-7; CDR3 protein: CASSPVGGPQDEQYF; CDR3 DNA: TGTGCCAGCTCGCCCGTGGGAGGGCCCCAGGACGAGCAGTACTTC
V gene: TRBV29-1; D gene: TRBD1; clone size: -; J gene: TRBJ2-1; CDR3 protein: CSVERDRWSSYNEQFF; CDR3 DNA: TGCAGCGTTGAAAGGGACAGGTGGAGCTCCTACAATGAGCAGTTCTTC
V gene: TRBV20-1; D gene: -; clone size: few; J gene: TRBJ1-5; CDR3 protein: CSASAGEGNQPQHF; CDR3 DNA: TGCAGTGCTTCGGCCGGGGAAGGCAATCAGCCCCAGCATTTT
V gene: TRBV11-2; D gene: -; clone size: -; J gene: TRBJ2-5; CDR3 protein: CASSTSSGNRNEQYF; CDR3 DNA: TGTGCCAGCAGCACCTCCTCGGGAAATAGGAATGAGCAGTACTTC
V gene: TRBV5-1; D gene: -; clone size: once; J gene: TRBJ2-1; CDR3 protein: CASSLGPNPPRFF; CDR3 DNA: TGCGCCAGCAGCTTGGGGCCGAATCCTCCTCGGTTCTTC
V gene: TRBV10-3; D gene: -; clone size: once; J gene: TRBJ2-4; CDR3 protein: CAISEGKNIQYF; CDR3 DNA: TGTGCCATCAGTGAAGGAAAAAACATTCAGTACTTC
V gene: TRBV4-2; D gene: -; clone size: -; J gene: TRBJ2-7; CDR3 protein: CASSQDRASLSYEQYF; CDR3 DNA: TGTGCCAGCAGCCAAGATCGGGCTAGCCTCTCCTACGAGCAGTACTTC
V gene: TRBV24-1; D gene: -; clone size: -; J gene: TRBJ2-5; CDR3 protein: CATSDLTEETQYF; CDR3 DNA: TGTGCCACCAGTGATTTAACGGAAGAGACCCAGTACTTC
V gene: TRBV28; D gene: TRBD1; clone size: -; J gene: TRBJ2-7; CDR3 protein: CASSCRQGKPYEQYF; CDR3 DNA: TGTGCCAGCAGTTGCCGACAGGGAAAACCCTACGAGCAGTACTTC
V gene: TRBV7-9; D gene: -; clone size: -; J gene: TRBJ2-7; CDR3 protein: CASSFARGFAEQYF; CDR3 DNA: TGTGCCAGCAGTTTTGCAAGGGGGTTTGCCGAGCAGTACTTC
V gene: TRBV28; D gene: TRBD1; clone size: -; J gene: TRBJ2-1; CDR3 protein: CASSTRDRPAGNEQFF; CDR3 DNA: TGTGCCAGCAGCACCCGGGACAGGCCGGCGGGCAATGAGCAGTTCTTC
V gene: TRBV11-2; D gene: -; clone size: once; J gene: TRBJ2-1; CDR3 protein: CASSIAAWGYHNEQFF; CDR3 DNA: TGTGCCAGCAGCATAGCGGCTTGGGGCTACCACAATGAGCAGTTCTTC
V gene: TRBV3-1; D gene: -; clone size: -; J gene: TRBJ2-1; CDR3 protein: CASSQDKEGRQHNEQFF; CDR3 DNA: TGTGCCAGCAGCCAAGATAAAGAAGGGAGACAGCACAATGAGCAGTTCTTC
V gene: TRBV5-1; D gene: -; clone size: -; J gene: TRBJ2-7; CDR3 protein: CASTFGTYEQYF; CDR3 DNA: TGCGCCAGCACCTTCGGGACCTACGAGCAGTACTTC
V gene: TRBV5-5; D gene: TRBD2; clone size: many; J gene: TRBJ2-1; CDR3 protein: CASSSGLALYNEQFF; CDR3 DNA: TGTGCCAGCAGCTCCGGACTAGCGCTTTACAATGAGCAGTTCTTC
V gene: TRBV4-2; D gene: TRBD1; clone size: many; J gene: TRBJ2-5; CDR3 protein: CASSQDRGPQETQYF; CDR3 DNA: TGTGCCAGCAGCCAGGACAGGGGACCTCAAGAGACCCAGTACTTC
V gene: TRBV27; D gene: -; clone size: few; J gene: TRBJ2-5; CDR3 protein: CASSVWSQETQYF; CDR3 DNA: TGTGCCAGCAGTGTATGGAGTCAAGAGACCCAGTACTTC
V gene: TRBV4-3; D gene: TRBD2; clone size: few; J gene: TRBJ2-5; CDR3 protein: CASSQAPTSGDIQETQYF; CDR3 DNA: TGCGCCAGCAGCCAAGCCCCGACTAGCGGAGACATCCAAGAGACCCAGTACTTC
V gene: TRBV19; D gene: TRBD1; clone size: -; J gene: TRBJ2-3; CDR3 protein: CASRSRDRATDTQYF; CDR3 DNA: TGTGCCAGTAGGTCCCGGGACAGGGCCACAGATACGCAGTATTTT
V gene: TRBV12-5; D gene: TRBD1; clone size: few; J gene: TRBJ1-1; CDR3 protein: CASGRIVGQGHTEAFF; CDR3 DNA: TGTGCTAGTGGACGCATCGTCGGACAGGGGCACACTGAAGCTTTCTTT
V gene: TRBV28; D gene: TRBD1; clone size: -; J gene: TRBJ2-7; CDR3 protein: CASTGTGGPYEQYF; CDR3 DNA: TGTGCCAGCACCGGGACAGGGGGCCCCTACGAGCAGTACTTC
V gene: TRBV28; D gene: -; clone size: many; J gene: TRBJ2-1; CDR3 protein: CASRPGLYNEQFF; CDR3 DNA: TGTGCCAGCAGACCGGGGCTCTACAATGAGCAGTTCTTC
V gene: TRBV6-6; D gene: -; clone size: many; J gene: TRBJ2-1; CDR3 protein: CASSGGDSYNEQFF; CDR3 DNA: TGTGCCAGCAGCGGTGGGGACTCCTACAATGAGCAGTTCTTC
V gene: TRBV7-9; D gene: -; clone size: -; J gene: TRBJ1-4; CDR3 protein: CASSVRLPNEKLFF; CDR3 DNA: TGTGCCAGCAGCGTCCGATTACCTAATGAAAAACTGTTTTTT
V gene: TRBV10-3; D gene: -; clone size: -; J gene: TRBJ1-1; CDR3 protein: CAISAQGTGNTEAFF; CDR3 DNA: TGTGCCATCAGTGCCCAGGGGACGGGGAACACTGAAGCTTTCTTT
V gene: TRBV2; D gene: TRBD2; clone size: -; J gene: TRBJ2-5; CDR3 protein: CASSEFTSGIGWETQYF; CDR3 DNA: TGTGCCAGCAGTGAATTCACTAGCGGGATAGGATGGGAGACCCAGTACTTC
V gene: TRBV7-2; D gene: -; clone size: -; J gene: TRBJ1-1; CDR3 protein: CASSFDQMNTEAFF; CDR3 DNA: TGTGCCAGCAGCTTTGATCAGATGAACACTGAAGCTTTCTTT
V gene: TRBV29-1; D gene: -; clone size: -; J gene: TRBJ2-5; CDR3 protein: CSVDRAFQETQYF; CDR3 DNA: TGCAGCGTTGACAGGGCCTTCCAAGAGACCCAGTACTTC
V gene: TRBV29-1; D gene: -; clone size: many; J gene: TRBJ1-2; CDR3 protein: CSVVGYTF; CDR3 DNA: TGCAGCGTTGTTGGCTACACCTTC
V gene: TRBV11-2; D gene: -; clone size: few; J gene: TRBJ2-5; CDR3 protein: CASSLDDILGGTQYF; CDR3 DNA: TGTGCCAGCAGCTTAGACGACATACTAGGAGGGACCCAGTACTTC
V gene: TRBV28; D gene: -; clone size: many; J gene: TRBJ2-3; CDR3 protein: CATWDPGGPDTQYF; CDR3 DNA: TGTGCCACCTGGGACCCCGGTGGCCCAGATACGCAGTATTTT
V gene: TRBV2; D gene: -; clone size: -; J gene: TRBJ2-7; CDR3 protein: CASSDGDGNSYEQYF; CDR3 DNA: TGTGCCAGCAGTGATGGGGACGGAAACTCCTACGAGCAGTACTTC
V gene: TRBV7-2; D gene: -; clone size: many; J gene: TRBJ1-5; CDR3 protein: CASSLHSNQPQHF; CDR3 DNA: TGTGCCAGCAGCTTACATAGCAATCAGCCCCAGCATTTT
V gene: TRBV29-1; D gene: -; clone size: -; J gene: TRBJ2-1; CDR3 protein: CSVGLNRRNERFF; CDR3 DNA: TGCAGCGTTGGGCTCAACAGGAGGAATGAGCGGTTCTTC
V gene: TRBV20-1; D gene: -; clone size: -; J gene: TRBJ2-5; CDR3 protein: CSISLRGFQETQYF; CDR3 DNA: TGCAGTATAAGTTTGAGGGGGTTCCAAGAGACCCAGTACTTC
V gene: TRBV7-6; D gene: -; clone size: -; J gene: TRBJ2-5; CDR3 protein: CASSLNGATGQETQYF; CDR3 DNA: TGTGCCAGCAGCTTAAATGGCGCGACCGGACAAGAGACCCAGTACTTC
V gene: TRBV5-1; D gene: TRBD1; clone size: -; J gene: TRBJ2-1; CDR3 protein: CASRPGTGGYNEQFF; CDR3 DNA: TGCGCCAGCAGGCCCGGGACAGGGGGCTACAATGAGCAGTTCTTC
V gene: TRBV9; D gene: -; clone size: few; J gene: TRBJ2-1; CDR3 protein: CASSVALSLYNEQFF; CDR3 DNA: TGTGCCAGCAGCGTAGCTCTCAGTCTTTACAATGAGCAGTTCTTC
V gene: TRBV4-1; D gene: -; clone size: many; J gene: TRBJ2-1; CDR3 protein: CASSQDPASLAYNEQFF; CDR3 DNA: TGCGCCAGCAGCCAAGATCCAGCTAGCCTCGCCTACAATGAGCAGTTCTTC
V gene: TRBV5-5; D gene: TRBD1; clone size: many; J gene: TRBJ1-2; CDR3 protein: CASSLGVGQGTRNYGYTF; CDR3 DNA: TGTGCCAGCAGCTTGGGTGTGGGACAGGGGACAAGAAACTATGGCTACACCTTC
V gene: TRBV2; D gene: TRBD1; clone size: -; J gene: TRBJ2-6; CDR3 protein: CASSDHRGTGANVLTF; CDR3 DNA: TGTGCCAGCAGTGACCACAGGGGAACTGGGGCCAACGTCCTGACTTTC
V gene: TRBV5-1; D gene: -; clone size: many; J gene: TRBJ2-3; CDR3 protein: CASSFDQFTDTQYF; CDR3 DNA: TGCGCCAGCAGCTTTGATCAGTTCACAGATACGCAGTATTTT
V gene: TRBV6-5; D gene: TRBD2; clone size: -; J gene: TRBJ2-5; CDR3 protein: CASSRSLPGGVGEQYF; CDR3 DNA: TGTGCCAGCAGTCGATCCCTTCCGGGAGGGGTAGGGGAGCAGTACTTC
V gene: TRBV14; D gene: -; clone size: -; J gene: TRBJ2-2; CDR3 protein: CASGREYTGELFF; CDR3 DNA: TGTGCCAGTGGCAGGGAGTACACCGGGGAGCTGTTTTTT
V gene: TRBV5-5; D gene: -; clone size: -; J gene: TRBJ2-7; CDR3 protein: CASSLGLALTYEQYF; CDR3 DNA: TGTGCCAGCAGCTTGGGGCTAGCGTTGACCTACGAGCAGTACTTC
V gene: TRBV11-2; D gene: TRBD1; clone size: many; J gene: TRBJ2-6; CDR3 protein: CASSLGTGFSSGANVLTF; CDR3 DNA: TGTGCCAGCAGCTTAGGGACAGGATTCAGCTCTGGGGCCAACGTCCTGACTTTC
V gene: TRBV27; D gene: -; clone size: -; J gene: TRBJ1-4; CDR3 protein: CAVKSWGVAEKLFF; CDR3 DNA: TGTGCCGTTAAAAGTTGGGGGGTTGCTGAAAAACTGTTTTTT
V gene: TRBV7-2; D gene: -; clone size: -; J gene: TRBJ2-7; CDR3 protein: CASSLERGAQYF; CDR3 DNA: TGTGCCAGCAGCTTAGAGAGGGGGGCCCAGTACTTC
V gene: TRBV6-2/TRBV6-3; D gene: -; clone size: many; J gene: TRBJ2-7; CDR3 protein: CASSYSKLPYYEQYF; CDR3 DNA: TGTGCCAGCAGTTACTCGAAACTACCATACTACGAGCAGTACTTC
V gene: TRBV29-1; D gene: -; clone size: few; J gene: TRBJ1-2; CDR3 protein: CSAGQGIGDGYTF; CDR3 DNA: TGCAGCGCTGGCCAGGGTATCGGGGATGGCTACACCTTC
V gene: TRBV29-1; D gene: TRBD2; clone size: -; J gene: TRBJ2-1; CDR3 protein: CSVDGVAGSQGFF; CDR3 DNA: TGCAGCGTTGACGGGGTAGCGGGGTCACAGGGGTTCTTC
V gene: TRBV3-1; D gene: -; clone size: many; J gene: TRBJ1-1; CDR3 protein: CASSPRDGNTEAFF; CDR3 DNA: TGTGCCAGCAGCCCCAGGGACGGGAACACTGAAGCTTTCTTT
V gene: TRBV24-1; D gene: -; clone size: once; J gene: TRBJ2-3; CDR3 protein: CATSTGGHGRDTQYF; CDR3 DNA: TGTGCCACCAGTACTGGGGGACACGGAAGAGATACGCAGTATTTT